This TCR beta chain stems from a study of T-cell memory formation after mild COVID-19. Background on the study: TCR clusters mostly belonged to single donors. Findings of the study overall: Memory from before infection featured some responding clones, which suggests cross-reactive memory joined. Among CD4+ contracting clones, most were CM and EM, and CD8+ ones EMRA.

Trimming pared 4 bases from V and 0 bases from J, leaving 6 bases between. The germline V gene has CDR1 SQVTM and CDR2 ANQGSEA. CDR3 length equals 12 residues. The table lists this clonotype with a few counts. Its matching antigen is unknown. Amplification by 5'RACE using constant-segment primers produced TCR alpha and TCR beta cDNA libraries that carried sample barcodes and UMIs. TCRdb fed the 5' RACE reads into MiXCR, producing one record per CDR3 protein. The data show 50,000 to 60,000 distinct CDR3 sequences, roughly a quarter seen once. Sequencing was performed on PBMCs or a T cell subset sorted from them (not recorded which). The sequence was collected from a man between 18 and 35 years old who had mild COVID-19 (a few samples of this study predate the infection). Cell type and time point are not known. The chain employs TRBV29-1 and TRBJ1-1; the D is unclear. The CDR3 DNA follows: TGCAGCGTTGCACACCTGAACACTGAAGCTTTCTTT. This translates into CSVAHLNTEAFF.